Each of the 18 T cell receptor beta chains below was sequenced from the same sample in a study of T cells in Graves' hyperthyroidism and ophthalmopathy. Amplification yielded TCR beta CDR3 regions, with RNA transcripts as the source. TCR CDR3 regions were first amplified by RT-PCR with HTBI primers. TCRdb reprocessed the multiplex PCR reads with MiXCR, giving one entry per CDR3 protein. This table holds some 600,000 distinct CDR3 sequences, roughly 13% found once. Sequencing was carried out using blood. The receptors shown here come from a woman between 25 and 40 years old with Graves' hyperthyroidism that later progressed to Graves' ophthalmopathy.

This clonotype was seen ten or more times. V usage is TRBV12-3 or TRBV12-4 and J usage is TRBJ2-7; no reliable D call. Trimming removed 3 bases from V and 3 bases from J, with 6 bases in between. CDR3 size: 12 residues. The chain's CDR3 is CASSFFSYEQYF. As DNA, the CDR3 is TGTGCCAGCAGTTTCTTTAGCTACGAGCAGTACTTC.

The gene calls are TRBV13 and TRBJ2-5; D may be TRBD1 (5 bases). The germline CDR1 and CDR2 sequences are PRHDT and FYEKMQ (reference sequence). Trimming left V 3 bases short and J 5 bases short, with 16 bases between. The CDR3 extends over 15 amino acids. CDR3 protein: CASSLRRAHRETQYF. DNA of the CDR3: TGTGCCAGCAGCTTGCGTCGAGCCCACAGGGAGACCCAGTACTTC.

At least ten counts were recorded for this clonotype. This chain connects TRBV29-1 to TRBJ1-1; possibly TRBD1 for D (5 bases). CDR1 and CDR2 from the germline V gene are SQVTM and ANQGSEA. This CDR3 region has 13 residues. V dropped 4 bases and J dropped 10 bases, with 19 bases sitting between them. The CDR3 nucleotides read TGCAGCGTTGCCCCCCAAGGGGCGGATGGAGCTTTCTTT. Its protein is CSVAPQGADGAFF.

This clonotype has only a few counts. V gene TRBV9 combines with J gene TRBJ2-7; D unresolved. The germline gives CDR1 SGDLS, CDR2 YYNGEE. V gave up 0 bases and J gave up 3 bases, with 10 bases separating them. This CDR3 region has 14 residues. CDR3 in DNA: TGTGCCAGCAGCGTAGATTTATTGAACTACGAGCAGTACTTC. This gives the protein CASSVDLLNYEQYF.

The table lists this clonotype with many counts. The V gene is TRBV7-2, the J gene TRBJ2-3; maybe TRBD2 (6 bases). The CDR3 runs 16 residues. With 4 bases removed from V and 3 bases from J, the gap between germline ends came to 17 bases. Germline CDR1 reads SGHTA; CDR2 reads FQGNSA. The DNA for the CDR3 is TGTGCCAGCAGCTCCCTCGAGAAGGGGACTACAGATACGCAGTATTTT. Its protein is CASSSLEKGTTDTQYF.

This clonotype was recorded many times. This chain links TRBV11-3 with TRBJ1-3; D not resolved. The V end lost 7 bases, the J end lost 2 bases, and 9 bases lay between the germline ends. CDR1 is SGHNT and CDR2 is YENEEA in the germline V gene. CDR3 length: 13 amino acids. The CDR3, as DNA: TGTGCCAGCACCACAAAAACTGGAAACACCATATATTTT. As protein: CASTTKTGNTIYF.

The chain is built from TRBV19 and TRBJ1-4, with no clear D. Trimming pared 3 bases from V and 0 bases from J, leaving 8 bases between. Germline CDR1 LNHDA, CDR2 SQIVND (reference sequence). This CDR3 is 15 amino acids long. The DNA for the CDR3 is TGTGCCAGTAGTATTTGGCTTGCAACTAATGAAAAACTGTTTTTT. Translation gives CASSIWLATNEKLFF.

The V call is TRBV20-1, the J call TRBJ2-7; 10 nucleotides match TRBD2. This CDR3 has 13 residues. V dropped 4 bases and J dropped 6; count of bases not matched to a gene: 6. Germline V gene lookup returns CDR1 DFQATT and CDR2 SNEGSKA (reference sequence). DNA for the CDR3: TGCAGTGCTACTAGCGGGAGATTTCTCGAGCAGTACTTC. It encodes CSATSGRFLEQYF.

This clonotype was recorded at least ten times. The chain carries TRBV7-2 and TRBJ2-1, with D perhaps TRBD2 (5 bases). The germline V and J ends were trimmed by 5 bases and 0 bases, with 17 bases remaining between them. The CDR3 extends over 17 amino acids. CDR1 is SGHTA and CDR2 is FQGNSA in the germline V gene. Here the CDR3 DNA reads TGTGCCAGCAGCCCGCCCCTAGCTGCCATCTCCTACAATGAGCAGTTCTTC. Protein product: CASSPPLAAISYNEQFF. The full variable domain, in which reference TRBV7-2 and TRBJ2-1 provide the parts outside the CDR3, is GAGVSQSPSNKVTEKGKDVELRCDPISGHTALYWYRQSLGQGLEFLIYFQGNSAPDKSGLPSDRFSAERTGGSVSTLTIQRTQQEDSAVYLCASSPPLAAISYNEQFFGPGTRLTVL.

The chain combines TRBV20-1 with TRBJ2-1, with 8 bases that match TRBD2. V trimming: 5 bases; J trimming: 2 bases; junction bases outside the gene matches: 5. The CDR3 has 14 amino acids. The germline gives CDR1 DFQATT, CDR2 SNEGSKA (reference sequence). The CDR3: CSAPERGPYNEQFF. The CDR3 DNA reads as TGCAGTGCTCCTGAGCGGGGGCCCTACAATGAGCAGTTCTTC.

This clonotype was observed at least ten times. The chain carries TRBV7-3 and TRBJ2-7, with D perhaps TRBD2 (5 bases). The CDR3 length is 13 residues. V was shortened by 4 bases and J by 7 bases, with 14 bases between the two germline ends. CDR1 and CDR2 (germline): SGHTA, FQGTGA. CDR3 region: CASSSDPTGEQYF. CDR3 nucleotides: TGTGCCAGCAGCTCGGACCCTACGGGAGAGCAGTACTTC.

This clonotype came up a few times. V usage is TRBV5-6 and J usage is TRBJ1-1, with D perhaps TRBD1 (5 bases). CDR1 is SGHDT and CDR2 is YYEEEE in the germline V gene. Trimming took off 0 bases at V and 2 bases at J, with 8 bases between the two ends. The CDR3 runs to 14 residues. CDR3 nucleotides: TGTGCCAGCAGCTTGGCAGGGTTCAACACTGAAGCTTTCTTT. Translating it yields CASSLAGFNTEAFF.

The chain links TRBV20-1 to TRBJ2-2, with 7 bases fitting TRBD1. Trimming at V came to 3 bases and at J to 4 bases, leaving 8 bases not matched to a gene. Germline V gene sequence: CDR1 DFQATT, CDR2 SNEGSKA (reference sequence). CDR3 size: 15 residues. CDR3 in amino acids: CSASLRTGPTGELFF. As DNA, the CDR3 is TGCAGTGCTAGCCTTAGGACAGGACCCACCGGGGAGCTGTTTTTT.

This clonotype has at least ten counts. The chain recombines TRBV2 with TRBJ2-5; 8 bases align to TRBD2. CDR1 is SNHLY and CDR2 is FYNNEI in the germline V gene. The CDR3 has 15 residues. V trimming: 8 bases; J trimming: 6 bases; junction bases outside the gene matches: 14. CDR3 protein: CASRGGLGGSQTQYF. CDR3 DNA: TGTGCCAGCCGGGGGGGCCTTGGCGGGAGTCAGACCCAGTACTTC.

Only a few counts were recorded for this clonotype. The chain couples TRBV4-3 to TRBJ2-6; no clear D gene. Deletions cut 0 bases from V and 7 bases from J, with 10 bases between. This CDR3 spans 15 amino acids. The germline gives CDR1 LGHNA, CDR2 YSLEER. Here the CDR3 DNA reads TGCGCCAGCAGCCAAGACGGTTTGGTCGCCAACGTCCTGACTTTC. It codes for CASSQDGLVANVLTF.

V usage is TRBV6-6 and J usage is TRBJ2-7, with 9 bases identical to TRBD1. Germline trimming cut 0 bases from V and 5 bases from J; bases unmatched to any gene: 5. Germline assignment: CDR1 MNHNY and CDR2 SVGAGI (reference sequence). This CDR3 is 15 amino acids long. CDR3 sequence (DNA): TGTGCCAGCAGTTACTCCCGGGACAGGGTCCACGAGCAGTACTTC. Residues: CASSYSRDRVHEQYF.

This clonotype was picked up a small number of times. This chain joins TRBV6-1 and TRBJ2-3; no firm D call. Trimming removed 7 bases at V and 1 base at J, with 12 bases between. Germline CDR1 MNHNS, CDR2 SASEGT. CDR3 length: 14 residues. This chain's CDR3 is CASNQDRRTDTQYF. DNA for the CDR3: TGTGCCAGCAACCAAGATCGACGCACAGATACGCAGTATTTT.

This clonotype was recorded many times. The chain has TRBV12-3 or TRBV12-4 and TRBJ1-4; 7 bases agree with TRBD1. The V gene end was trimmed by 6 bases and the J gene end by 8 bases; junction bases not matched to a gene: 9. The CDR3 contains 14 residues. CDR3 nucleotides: TGTGCCAGCAGCAAAGGGGGCGCAGGGGAAAAACTGTTTTTT. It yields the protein CASSKGGAGEKLFF.